Below, 20 T cell receptor beta chains from the same sample are listed, as sequenced in a study of blood T cell repertoires in COVID-19. Assay used: immunoSEQ multiplex PCR; TCRdb lists only in-frame clones, some missing. The sample consists of 170,000 or so clones, more than 85% of them appearing once. Sequencing was performed on peripheral blood. The receptors derive from a man in his forties or fifties with acute or convalescent COVID-19.

Worth noting for this clone: Other DNA sequences of this sample code for an identical CDR3. The chain links TRBV29-1 to TRBJ2-2, with 11 bases matching TRBD1. This CDR3 has 13 residues. V lost 6 bases to trimming and J lost 5 bases; unmatched junction nucleotides: 2. CDR1 and CDR2 from the germline V gene are SQVTM and ANQGSEA. In DNA, the CDR3 is TGCAGCGTGGGGACAGGGGGGACCGGGGAGCTGTTTTTT. This translates into CSVGTGGTGELFF.

The gene calls are TRBV7-9 and TRBJ1-2, with D possibly TRBD1 on 5 matching bases. In germline, CDR1 is SEHNR, CDR2 FQNEAQ (reference sequence). V was pared by 2 bases and J by 4 bases, with 23 bases between. The CDR3 covers 18 residues. CDR3 sequence reads: CASSLQSGGTAEFYGYTF. DNA for the CDR3: TGTGCCAGCAGCTTACAGTCCGGGGGTACCGCCGAATTCTATGGCTACACCTTC.

The rearrangement uses TRBV6-5 and TRBJ2-7; 8 positions agree with TRBD1. This CDR3 has 15 amino acids. Germline assignment: CDR1 MNHEY and CDR2 SVGAGI. V gave up 0 bases and J gave up 7 bases; unmatched junction bases: 8. CDR3 nucleotides: TGTGCCAGCAGTTACTCGGGGACAGGTACGAGAGAGCAGTACTTC. Protein product: CASSYSGTGTREQYF.

The chain couples TRBV10-1 to TRBJ2-1, with 13 bases matching TRBD2. This CDR3 has 19 residues. Germline-derived CDR1 and CDR2 are WNHNN and SYGVQD (reference sequence). Trimming cost V 10 bases and J 1 base; bases outside gene matches: 16. The CDR3 region is CANRPRRTSGSLSYNEQFF. In DNA, the CDR3 is TGCGCCAACAGACCACGACGGACTAGCGGGAGCCTATCCTACAATGAGCAGTTCTTC.

The gene calls are TRBV7-9 and TRBJ2-5; TRBD1 agrees at 10 bases. CDR3 length equals 14 residues. V shed 5 bases and J 5 bases; nucleotides not matched to a gene: 5. Germline-derived CDR1 and CDR2 are SEHNR and FQNEAQ (reference sequence). CDR3 region: CASSTDRGAETQYF. The CDR3 DNA is TGTGCCAGCAGCACGGACAGGGGGGCTGAGACCCAGTACTTC.

The chain joins TRBV18 to TRBJ2-7, with 8 nucleotides matching TRBD1. The CDR3 is 14 residues long. The trim removed 5 bases at V and 3 bases at J, leaving 6 bases unmatched. Germline assignment: CDR1 KGHSH and CDR2 LQKENI. The CDR3 region is CASSGQGVHYEQYF. The CDR3 DNA is TGTGCCAGCTCAGGACAGGGTGTGCACTACGAGCAGTACTTC.

This chain connects TRBV5-6 to TRBJ2-2; 7 bases map to TRBD2. The CDR3 runs 16 residues. From germline, CDR1 is SGHDT and CDR2 YYEEEE. Trimming took 1 base from V and 5 from J; bases not matched to a gene: 8. For the CDR3, the DNA is TGTGCCAGCAGCTTGCTGGGAGGGCCAGGGACCGGGGAGCTGTTTTTT. This translates into CASSLLGGPGTGELFF.

J is TRBJ1-5 and V is TRBV4-1; D may be TRBD1 (5 bases). CDR1 and CDR2 from the germline V gene are MGHRA and YSYEKL. Trimming pared 0 bases from V and 3 bases from J, leaving 12 bases between. The CDR3 sequence is 16 residues long. The chain's CDR3 is CASSQDTGRPNQPQHF. CDR3 in DNA: TGCGCCAGCAGCCAAGATACAGGACGACCCAATCAGCCCCAGCATTTT.

The gene calls are TRBV27 and TRBJ1-5; TRBD1 matches at 12 bases. The CDR3 runs to 16 residues. CDR1 and CDR2 from the germline V gene are MNHEY and SMNVEV (reference sequence). J lost 2 bases, V lost 2 bases, and 1 base had no gene match. The CDR3 loop is CASSLGTGGRNQPQHF. The CDR3 region has the DNA TGTGCCAGCAGTTTAGGGACAGGGGGCCGCAATCAGCCCCAGCATTTT.

The chain recombines TRBV5-1 with TRBJ2-7, with 10 positions matching TRBD2. This CDR3 region has 18 residues. From germline, CDR1 is SGHRS and CDR2 YFSETQ. V was pared by 0 bases and J by 2 bases, with 11 bases of the junction left unmatched. The CDR3 bases are TGCGCCAGCAGCTTGGGGACGTTGGGACTAGCGTTAACCTACGAGCAGTACTTC. Residues: CASSLGTLGLALTYEQYF.

The chain recombines TRBV7-9 with TRBJ2-3; 10 positions match TRBD1. Trimming cost V 1 base and J 6 bases; bases outside gene matches: 13. Germline CDR1 and CDR2: SEHNR and FQNEAQ (reference sequence). The CDR3 contains 18 residues. Written as DNA, the CDR3 is TGTGCCAGCAGCTTAGGCCGGGACAGGGGTCGGGTGTTTGATACGCAGTATTTT. This translates into CASSLGRDRGRVFDTQYF.

This chain joins TRBV19 and TRBJ1-4; D is unclear. The germline V gene has CDR1 LNHDA and CDR2 SQIVND (reference sequence). V gave up 6 bases and J gave up 8 bases, with 13 bases separating them. CDR3 size: 13 residues. The CDR3 protein is CASRRLFQEKLFF. As DNA, the CDR3 is TGTGCCAGTAGGCGGCTCTTTCAAGAAAAACTGTTTTTT.

This clone was seen a single time. The chain links TRBV6-2 or TRBV6-3 to TRBJ1-1, with TRBD1 matching 7 bases. This CDR3 spans 13 amino acids. The germline CDR1 and CDR2 sequences are MNHEY and SVGEGT. The V and J ends lost 5 bases and 5 bases, in that order; junction bases with no gene match: 5. CDR3 region: CASSNTGVTEAFF. CDR3 nucleotides: TGTGCCAGCAGTAACACAGGGGTTACTGAAGCTTTCTTT.

This clone was recorded a few times. This chain uses TRBV5-1 with TRBJ1-6, with D maybe TRBD1 (5 bases). The germline V gene has CDR1 SGHRS and CDR2 YFSETQ. The CDR3 has 14 amino acids. V shed 2 bases and J shed 5 bases, with 8 bases lying between them. Written as DNA, the CDR3 is TGCGCCAGCAGCTTCCAGGGTGATAATTCACCCCTCCACTTT. Its translation: CASSFQGDNSPLHF.

V gene TRBV7-3 combines with J gene TRBJ1-1; TRBD1 agrees at 10 bases. This CDR3 is built from 17 residues. CDR1 and CDR2 from the germline V gene are SGHTA and FQGTGA. J lost 3 bases, V lost 5 bases, and 12 bases had no gene match. The CDR3 protein is CASSPRGTGAGDTEAFF. CDR3 sequence (DNA): TGTGCCAGCAGCCCCAGAGGGACAGGGGCGGGGGACACTGAAGCTTTCTTT.

This rearrangement joins TRBV5-8 to TRBJ1-4, with 7 bases aligning to TRBD1. Germline CDR1 is SGHTS and CDR2 is YDEGEE. Trimming removed 7 bases from V and 8 bases from J; junction bases left unmatched: 14. The length of the CDR3 is 15 residues. DNA of the CDR3: TGTGCCAGCCGCACCCTCCAGGGGGGAGGAGAAAAACTGTTTTTT. This translates into CASRTLQGGGEKLFF.

This clone was counted once. The CDR3 region has the DNA TGTGCCAGCAGTGAGGGGCAAACTAAGGGTAACAATGAGCAGTTCTTC. Translation gives CASSEGQTKGNNEQFF. The V call is TRBV6-4, the J call TRBJ2-1; possible D gene TRBD1, 5 bases. This CDR3 has 16 amino acids. Germline CDR1 MRHNA, CDR2 SNTAGT. Deletions cut 3 bases from V and 5 bases from J, with 17 bases between.

This clone was observed a single time. The rearrangement links TRBV13 to TRBJ2-1; TRBD2 matches 12 bases. Germline loops: CDR1 PRHDT, CDR2 FYEKMQ (reference sequence). This CDR3 is 15 amino acids long. V gave up 4 bases and J gave up 7 bases; unmatched junction bases: 5. CDR3 sequence reads: CASSSTSGGLNEQFF. CDR3 nucleotides: TGTGCCAGCAGCTCCACTAGCGGGGGGTTGAATGAGCAGTTCTTC.

This chain links TRBV7-3 with TRBJ2-1; 7 bases map to TRBD1. Germline V lookup: CDR1 SGHTA, CDR2 FQGTGA. The CDR3 consists of 16 residues. Losses at the gene ends were 0 bases for V and 4 bases for J; bases not matched to a gene: 6. This chain's CDR3 is CASSLTGTETYNEQFF. CDR3 DNA sequence: TGTGCCAGCAGCTTAACCGGGACAGAAACTTACAATGAGCAGTTCTTC.

V and J are TRBV29-1 and TRBJ2-1; D is unclear. CDR3 size: 11 residues. V was clipped by 7 bases and J by 4 bases, with 8 bases between them. CDR1 is SQVTM and CDR2 is ANQGSEA in the germline V gene. CDR3 protein: CSADTYNEQFF. CDR3 nucleotide sequence: TGCAGCGCCGACACTTACAATGAGCAGTTCTTC.